This record looks at one TCR beta chain sequence and its context. What antigen it recognizes has not been identified. No base qualities exist here, and no much larger clone lies one base off it. The library was generated by the immunoSEQ multiplex PCR assay. TCRdb carries this immuneACCESS record with in-frame sequences only. Its versions omit some clonotypes, under half of them owing to an unresolved V gene in the studies checked, with the rest unexplained. The sample contains 35,000 to 55,000 clones, 70% to 90% of them found a single time. The ten largest clones capture 10% to 13% of the sample. The data derive from a study of control samples from healthy donors and cancer patients (dated by TCRdb to 2020 to 2021). Counted from cysteine to phenylalanine, this CDR3 has 18 amino acids. CDR3 DNA is the only sequence kept; it has 54 bases, read in frame from the first base.

Sample: PBMCs. The sequence was collected from a woman in her sixties with lung cancer. The chain uses TRBV12-1 and TRBJ1-5; TRBD1, the table's D call, was not compared with the DNA. TRBV12-1 is termed a pseudogene. The DNA is as follows: TGTGCCAGCAGCCATCATAGATTGGCAGGGGTGAGCAATCAGCCCCAGCATTTT. It codes for CASSHHRLAGVSNQPQHF.